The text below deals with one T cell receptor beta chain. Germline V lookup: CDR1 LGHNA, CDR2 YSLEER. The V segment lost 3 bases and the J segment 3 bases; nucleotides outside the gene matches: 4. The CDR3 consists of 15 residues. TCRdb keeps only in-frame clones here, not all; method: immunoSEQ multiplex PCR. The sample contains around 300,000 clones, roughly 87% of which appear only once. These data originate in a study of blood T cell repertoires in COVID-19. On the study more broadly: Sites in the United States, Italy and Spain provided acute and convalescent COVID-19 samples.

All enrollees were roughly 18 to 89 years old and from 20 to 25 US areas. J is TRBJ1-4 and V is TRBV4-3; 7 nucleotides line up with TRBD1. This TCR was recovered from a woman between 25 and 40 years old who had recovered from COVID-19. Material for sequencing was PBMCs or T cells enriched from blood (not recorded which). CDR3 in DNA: TGCGCCAGCAGCCAGGGACAGACAGCTAATGAAAAACTGTTTTTT. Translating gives CASSQGQTANEKLFF.